The sequence of this TCR beta chain was determined in a study of shared clonotypes between healthy human individuals. Findings and limits, study-wide: Researchers found naive subsets generally carried larger estimated richness than memory subsets. Rarefaction analysis demonstrated incomplete sorted-subset sequencing notwithstanding large depth.

Deep-level assay runs were performed. In the sorted-subset replicate PCRs, 200 ng DNA, 25,000 to 30,000 T cell genomes, was used. Data came from immunoSEQ multiplex PCR; TCRdb stores just in-frame clones and leaves some out. This sample yields more than 2 million clones, of which about 95% are seen a single time; about 1.1% belongs to the top ten. The CDR3 consists of 15 residues. J was trimmed by 3 bases and V by 0 bases; bases with no gene match: 4. Germline CDR1 is LNHNV and CDR2 is YYDKDF (reference sequence). To note about this clone: Its antigen is not known.

CD45RO-negative CD8 cells positively selected for CCR7 made up the naive population, which excluded terminally differentiated effector memory CD45RA+ cells. The chain combines TRBV15 with TRBJ2-7, with 8 bases lining up with TRBD1. The sequence derives from a man younger than 35 in good health. The material sequenced was naive CD8+ T cells sorted from blood. The CDR3: CATSREGTGNYEQYF. The CDR3 coding sequence is TGTGCCACCAGCAGAGAGGGGACAGGAAACTACGAGCAGTACTTC. Supplemented by reference TRBV15 and TRBJ2-7, the full variable domain reads DAMVIQNPRYQVTQFGKPVTLSCSQTLNHNVMYWYQQKSSQAPKLLFHYYDKDFNNEADTPDNFQSRRPNTSFCFLDIRSPGLGDTAMYLCATSREGTGNYEQYFGPGTRLTVT.